This TCR beta chain is from a study of T-cell memory formation after mild COVID-19. Whole-study findings and limits: Those CD4+ clones that contracted were mainly in CM and EM (CD8+ ones in EMRA).

TCRdb ran MiXCR on the 5' RACE reads and lists one entry per CDR3 protein. In the table there are about 470,000 distinct CDR3 sequences, around a quarter of which are singletons. Germline V gene data show CDR1 as ENHRY and CDR2 as SYGVKD. This CDR3 spans 14 amino acids. V shed 6 bases and J 2 bases; nucleotides not matched to a gene: 6. A single count supports this clonotype. Its specificity is unknown. The gene calls are TRBV10-3 and TRBJ2-5, with 7 bases that match TRBD1. This receptor was taken from an adult woman who had mild COVID-19 (a few samples of this study predate the infection). Cell type and time point are not known. Sequenced: PBMCs or a T cell subset sorted from them (not recorded which). The CDR3 region is CAISSGQRQETQYF. CDR3 DNA sequence: TGTGCCATCAGCTCGGGACAGAGGCAAGAGACCCAGTACTTC.